A single sample is the source of the 3 T cell receptor beta chains below, sequenced in a study of blood T cells in healthy people across ages. A second PCR of about 7 to 12 cycles used a sample-barcoded 5' primer and a J-beta primer mix. TCRdb used MiXCR to reprocess the 5' RACE reads, holding one entry per CDR3 protein. Here the sample spans 980,000 or so distinct CDR3 sequences, around 48% being singletons. Sequencing was done on a sample of blood. These receptor sequences come from a man under 40 in good health.

This clonotype has a handful of counts. V and J are TRBV29-1 and TRBJ1-5; D unresolved. Germline V gives CDR1 SQVTM, CDR2 ANQGSEA. Between the trimmed V and J ends, which lost 4 bases and 5 bases, there was a span of 24 bases. This CDR3 has 17 amino acids. The CDR3 region is CSVVFPPRDTRYQPQHF. CDR3 nucleotides: TGCAGCGTTGTATTTCCCCCCCGAGACACTCGCTATCAGCCCCAGCATTTT.

The V call is TRBV28, the J call TRBJ2-4; D perhaps matches TRBD1 (5 bases). Trimming took 5 bases from V and 3 from J, leaving 14 bases between them. CDR1 is MDHEN and CDR2 is SYDVKM in the germline V gene. The CDR3 extends over 15 amino acids. Here the CDR3 reads CASSVRGQGKNIQYF. CDR3 in DNA: TGTGCCAGCAGTGTAAGGGGTCAGGGCAAAAACATTCAGTACTTC.

A word on this clonotype: A much larger clone differs by one base, so this may be a read error. This sequence joins TRBV5-1 and TRBJ2-5; TRBD2 matches at 9 bases. The better agreement between TRBJ2-1 and the DNA end casts doubt on the J call. CDR3 length equals 17 residues. Germline V gene data show CDR1 as SGHRS and CDR2 as YFSETQ. CDR3 region: CASSWAPSGASQETQFF. For the CDR3, the DNA is TGCGCCAGCAGCTGGGCCCCTAGCGGGGCCTCCCAAGAGACCCAGTTCTTC.